A single sample is the source of the 5 T cell receptor beta chains below, sequenced in a study of blood T cell repertoires in COVID-19. Assay used: immunoSEQ multiplex PCR; TCRdb lists only in-frame clones, some missing. Counted here are about 290,000 clones, roughly 90% occurring once; the ten biggest clones make up 11%. Input material: peripheral blood. The receptors were sampled from a woman younger than 45 with COVID-19, enrolled during active disease.

J is TRBJ2-2 and V is TRBV7-6, with 11 bases that match TRBD2. The CDR3 is 16 amino acids. CDR1 is SGHVS and CDR2 is FNYEAQ in the germline V gene. The V gene end was trimmed by 3 bases and the J gene end by 7 bases; junction bases not matched to a gene: 7. CDR3 region: CASSLRTSGSRGELFF. The CDR3 nucleotides are TGTGCCAGCAGCTTGAGGACTAGCGGGTCACGCGGGGAGCTGTTTTTT.

This chain links TRBV5-1 with TRBJ2-5, with 8 nucleotides matching TRBD1. From germline, CDR1 is SGHRS and CDR2 YFSETQ. This CDR3 comprises 13 residues. V shed 4 bases and J 5 bases; nucleotides not matched to a gene: 4. CDR3 region: CASSPGGGETQYF. The CDR3 DNA reads TGCGCCAGCAGCCCAGGGGGCGGGGAGACCCAGTACTTC.

This rearrangement joins TRBV2 to TRBJ1-6, with D unresolved. The V end was cut by 7 bases, the J end by 4 bases, with 14 bases between. CDR1 and CDR2 from the germline V gene are SNHLY and FYNNEI. The CDR3 length is 15 residues. The CDR3 loop is CASTFSGGYNSPLHF. The CDR3 DNA follows: TGTGCCAGCACCTTCTCAGGAGGGTATAATTCACCCCTCCACTTT.

This rearrangement joins TRBV10-3 to TRBJ1-5; D perhaps matches TRBD1 (6 bases). The CDR3 has 14 residues. Per germline, CDR1 ENHRY and CDR2 SYGVKD. Trimming left V 4 bases short and J 4 bases short, with 11 bases between. Written as DNA, the CDR3 is TGTGCCATCAGTGGGGGTACAGGGAATCAGCCCCAGCATTTT. It yields the protein CAISGGTGNQPQHF.

The V and J genes are TRBV6-5 and TRBJ1-4; D gene uncertain. Deletions cut 4 bases from V and 0 bases from J, with 12 bases between. The CDR3 consists of 16 residues. The germline gives CDR1 MNHEY, CDR2 SVGAGI. The CDR3 DNA follows: TGTGCCAGCAGTTTAGGACGGGATGCAACTAATGAAAAACTGTTTTTT. As protein: CASSLGRDATNEKLFF.